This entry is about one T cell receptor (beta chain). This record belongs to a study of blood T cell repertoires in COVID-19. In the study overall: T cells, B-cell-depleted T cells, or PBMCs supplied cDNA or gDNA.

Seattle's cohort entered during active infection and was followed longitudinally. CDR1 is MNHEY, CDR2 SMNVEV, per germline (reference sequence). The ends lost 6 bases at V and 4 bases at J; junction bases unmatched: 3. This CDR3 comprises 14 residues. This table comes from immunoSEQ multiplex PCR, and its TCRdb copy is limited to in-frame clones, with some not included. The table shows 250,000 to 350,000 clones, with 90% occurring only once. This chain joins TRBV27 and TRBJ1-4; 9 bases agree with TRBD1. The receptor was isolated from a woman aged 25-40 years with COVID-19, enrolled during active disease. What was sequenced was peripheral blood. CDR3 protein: CASSDRGGNEKLFF. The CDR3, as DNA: TGTGCCAGCAGCGACAGGGGGGGTAATGAAAAACTGTTTTTT.